The 28 T cell receptor beta chains listed next were all sequenced from one sample in a study of cytomegalovirus exposure and HLA in healthy donors (dated by TCRdb to between 2016 and 2019). The library was built by means of the immunoSEQ multiplex PCR assay. Held by TCRdb, this immuneACCESS table contains in-frame sequences only and omits some clones. Under half of the omission traces to an unresolved V gene where checked; the cause of the rest is unknown. A total of a few hundred thousand clones appear in this sample, roughly 85% of them only once. Around 0.8% of the sample is in the top ten clones. The specimen was PBMCs. The origin of the receptors is a woman in her late teens or twenties in good health and CMV-seronegative.

The V and J genes are TRBV7-2 and TRBJ2-7, with D unresolved. The CDR3 runs 15 residues. Germline CDR1 SGHTA, CDR2 FQGNSA. Trimming pared 2 bases from V and 2 bases from J, leaving 13 bases between. CDR3 sequence reads: CASSLMTGVPYEQYF. In DNA, the CDR3 is TGTGCCAGCAGCTTAATGACGGGTGTACCCTACGAGCAGTACTTC.

In this sample, this clone turned up once. The V call is TRBV5-1, the J call TRBJ2-1, with 11 positions matching TRBD2. The V gene's germline CDR1 is SGHRS and CDR2 YFSETQ. V was pared by 5 bases and J by 4 bases, with 8 bases of the junction left unmatched. This CDR3 has 16 residues. This chain's CDR3 is CASRMTSGETYNEQFF. CDR3 sequence (DNA): TGCGCCAGCAGGATGACTAGCGGGGAAACGTACAATGAGCAGTTCTTC.

The rearrangement links TRBV27 to TRBJ1-2; D remains unclear. The CDR3 extends over 15 amino acids. With 5 bases removed from V and 4 bases from J, the gap between germline ends came to 17 bases. Germline CDR1 and CDR2: MNHEY and SMNVEV (reference sequence). The CDR3 reads CASSPGEHRAYGYTF. The DNA for the CDR3 is TGTGCCAGCAGTCCGGGAGAACATCGGGCCTATGGCTACACCTTC.

V usage is TRBV29-1 and J usage is TRBJ1-2; 8 nucleotides line up with TRBD1. The J segment lost 8 bases and the V segment lost 6 bases, leaving 8 bases of the junction unmatched. CDR1 and CDR2 from the germline V gene are SQVTM and ANQGSEA. The CDR3 is made up of 12 amino acids. DNA of the CDR3: TGCAGCGTGTCCGGACAGGGTCGGGGCTACACCTTC. As protein: CSVSGQGRGYTF.

Only a few counts were recorded for this clone. V and J are TRBV5-1 and TRBJ2-1, with TRBD2 identical over 12 bases. Trimming at V came to 4 bases and at J to 6 bases, leaving 2 bases not matched to a gene. CDR3 length equals 14 residues. Germline V gives CDR1 SGHRS, CDR2 YFSETQ. For the CDR3, the DNA is TGCGCCAGCAGCCTAGCGGGAGGGCCCAATGAGCAGTTCTTC. This gives the protein CASSLAGGPNEQFF. Looking up the rest from reference TRBV5-1 and TRBJ2-1 gives the full variable domain: KAGVTQTPRYLIKTRGQQVTLSCSPISGHRSVSWYQQTPGQGLQFLFEYFSETQRNKGNFPGRFSGRQFSNSRSEMNVSTLELGDSALYLCASSLAGGPNEQFFGPGTRLTVL.

The gene calls are TRBV2 and TRBJ2-1, with D possibly TRBD2 on 5 matching bases. The CDR3 sequence is 13 residues long. Germline loops: CDR1 SNHLY, CDR2 FYNNEI. Trimming stripped 6 bases from V and 4 bases from J, with 10 bases between. In nucleotides, the CDR3 is TGTGCCAGCAGGCTCGGGGAGTACAATGAGCAGTTCTTC. Residues: CASRLGEYNEQFF. The whole variable domain, filled in from reference TRBV2 and TRBJ2-1, reads EPEVTQTPSHQVTQMGQEVILRCVPISNHLYFYWYRQILGQKVEFLVSFYNNEISEKSEIFDDQFSVERPDGSNFTLKIRSTKLEDSAMYFCASRLGEYNEQFFGPGTRLTVL.

The chain employs TRBV9 and TRBJ2-3; no clear D. V dropped 0 bases and J dropped 6 bases, with 8 bases sitting between them. This CDR3 has 13 residues. Germline V gene lookup returns CDR1 SGDLS and CDR2 YYNGEE. CDR3 sequence (DNA): TGTGCCAGCAGCGTAGCCCCCTCCGATACGCAGTATTTT. This translates into CASSVAPSDTQYF.

This chain joins TRBV6-5 and TRBJ1-2, with 7 bases fitting TRBD1. J gave up 8 bases and V 6 bases, and 12 bases lay outside the gene matches. The CDR3 sequence is 14 residues long. CDR1 MNHEY and CDR2 SVGAGI come from the germline V gene. The CDR3 region has the DNA TGTGCCAGCAGGAGAAAAACAGGGGTAGGCGGCTACACCTTC. Translating gives CASRRKTGVGGYTF.

The chain combines TRBV28 with TRBJ1-5, with D perhaps TRBD1 (5 bases). This CDR3 comprises 16 residues. Germline V gene data show CDR1 as MDHEN and CDR2 as SYDVKM. V shed 7 bases and J shed 6 bases, with 22 bases lying between them. CDR3 in amino acids: CASIFHAPGGGQPQHF. CDR3 in DNA: TGTGCCAGCATTTTCCACGCTCCGGGGGGGGGTCAGCCCCAGCATTTT.

This clone appeared once. The chain employs TRBV4-1 and TRBJ2-2, with D uncertain. Germline V lookup: CDR1 MGHRA, CDR2 YSYEKL. CDR3 length equals 14 residues. With 1 base removed from V and 2 bases from J, the gap between germline ends came to 5 bases. CDR3 nucleotides: TGCGCCAGCAGCCAAGGACTTAACACCGGGGAGCTGTTTTTT. The encoded protein is CASSQGLNTGELFF.

The J gene is TRBJ2-1, the V gene TRBV7-9; possible D gene TRBD1, 5 bases. The CDR3 has 12 amino acids. V was cut by 11 bases and J by 5 bases, with 13 bases left in between. CDR1 is SEHNR, CDR2 FQNEAQ, per germline (reference sequence). The CDR3 reads CAQSGINNEQFF. The CDR3 nucleotides are TGTGCCCAGTCAGGGATTAACAATGAGCAGTTCTTC.

The rearrangement links TRBV19 to TRBJ2-4; 8 bases fit TRBD1. V lost 6 bases and J lost 12; bases outside the gene matches: 19. This CDR3 has 16 residues. Germline CDR1 LNHDA, CDR2 SQIVND (reference sequence). The CDR3 region is CASSRQDRGSPGDQYF. The DNA for the CDR3 is TGTGCCAGTAGCAGACAAGACAGGGGCTCCCCGGGGGATCAGTACTTC.

The V gene is TRBV27, the J gene TRBJ1-5; a possible D gene is TRBD1 (5 bases). Germline V lookup: CDR1 MNHEY, CDR2 SMNVEV (reference sequence). CDR3 length equals 13 residues. In nucleotides, the CDR3 is TGTGCAACGGGGGAGTCAGTTGAAACGCCCCAGCATTTT. Protein: CATGESVETPQHF.

The chain couples TRBV6-1 to TRBJ2-1, with TRBD1 matching over 10 bases. V shed 8 bases, J shed 7 bases, and the junction held 5 bases outside the gene matches. CDR3 length: 13 residues. In germline, CDR1 is MNHNS, CDR2 SASEGT. DNA for the CDR3: TGTGCCAGCTCGGGACAGGGGTTTAATGAGCAGTTCTTC. Translated, it gives CASSGQGFNEQFF.

V gene TRBV9 combines with J gene TRBJ2-1; 8 bases are shared with TRBD1. V lost 10 bases, J lost 7 bases, and 10 bases stayed unmatched. The CDR3 is 13 residues long. Germline CDR1 reads SGDLS; CDR2 reads YYNGEE. The DNA for the CDR3 is TGTGCCCGAGGTGGCAGGGGGCAAAATGAGCAGTTCTTC. Its translation is CARGGRGQNEQFF.

The gene calls are TRBV12-5 and TRBJ1-1; D gene ambiguous. The CDR3 is 11 residues long. CDR1 and CDR2 from the germline V gene are LGHNT and FRNRAP. V lost 3 bases and J lost 6, with 5 bases in between. Here the CDR3 DNA reads TGTGCTAGTGGTTTCGGGGCTGAAGCTTTCTTT. Translating gives CASGFGAEAFF. Looking up the rest from reference TRBV12-5 and TRBJ1-1 gives the full variable domain: DARVTQTPRHKVTEMGQEVTMRCQPILGHNTVFWYRQTMMQGLELLAYFRNRAPLDDSGMPKDRFSAEMPDATLATLKIQPSEPRDSAVYFCASGFGAEAFFGQGTRLTVV.

The chain links TRBV27 to TRBJ2-3; 7 bases line up with TRBD1. V dropped 5 bases and J dropped 2; count of bases not matched to a gene: 4. The CDR3 extends over 14 amino acids. Germline loops: CDR1 MNHEY, CDR2 SMNVEV (reference sequence). The CDR3 protein is CASSKGAHTDTQYF. CDR3 bases: TGTGCCAGCAGTAAGGGGGCCCACACAGATACGCAGTATTTT.

V and J are TRBV29-1 and TRBJ2-1; D might be TRBD2 (5 bases). This CDR3 comprises 15 residues. Germline V gene sequence: CDR1 SQVTM, CDR2 ANQGSEA. V gave up 5 bases and J gave up 4 bases, with 18 bases separating them. DNA for the CDR3: TGCAGCGTTTCGGGCGGGCAGACTGGTTACAATGAGCAGTTCTTC. This translates into CSVSGGQTGYNEQFF.

The J gene is TRBJ1-2, the V gene TRBV5-1; 8 nucleotides line up with TRBD1. The CDR3 has 17 residues. V dropped 3 bases and J dropped 5; count of bases not matched to a gene: 15. Germline V lookup: CDR1 SGHRS, CDR2 YFSETQ. The CDR3 coding sequence is TGCGCCAGCAGCTCTTCACAGGGATCGGGACAGGAATATGGCTACACCTTC. As protein: CASSSSQGSGQEYGYTF. Full variable domain (rest looked up from reference TRBV5-1 and TRBJ1-2): KAGVTQTPRYLIKTRGQQVTLSCSPISGHRSVSWYQQTPGQGLQFLFEYFSETQRNKGNFPGRFSGRQFSNSRSEMNVSTLELGDSALYLCASSSSQGSGQEYGYTFGSGTRLTVV.

The CDR3 DNA reads TGTGCCAGCAGTTTAGATGCCCCTAGTGGCTACACCTTC. It is translated as CASSLDAPSGYTF. The V and J genes are TRBV28 and TRBJ1-2; D uncertain. The V end was cut by 2 bases, the J end by 7 bases, with 11 bases between. Germline lookup yields CDR1 MDHEN and CDR2 SYDVKM. The CDR3 is 13 residues long.

V is TRBV9 and J is TRBJ2-3, with a tentative D call TRBD1 (5 bases). In germline, CDR1 is SGDLS, CDR2 YYNGEE. Deletions cut 0 bases from V and 1 base from J, with 9 bases between. The CDR3 extends over 15 amino acids. The CDR3 DNA is TGTGCCAGCAGCGTAGGACAGTCCCGCACAGATACGCAGTATTTT. Protein sequence: CASSVGQSRTDTQYF.

The chain is built from TRBV6-1 and TRBJ2-7; 8 bases fit TRBD1. V trimming: 3 bases; J trimming: 0 bases; junction bases outside the gene matches: 4. Germline V gene lookup returns CDR1 MNHNS and CDR2 SASEGT. The CDR3 spans 15 residues. The CDR3 loop is CASSDRQGSSYEQYF. CDR3 coding DNA: TGTGCCAGCAGTGACAGACAGGGGTCCTCCTACGAGCAGTACTTC.

The chain couples TRBV6-6 to TRBJ2-7; tentative D call: TRBD1 (5 bases). This CDR3 is 15 amino acids long. CDR1 is MNHNY, CDR2 SVGAGI, per germline (reference sequence). Deletions cut 8 bases from V and 0 bases from J, with 17 bases between. CDR3 nucleotide sequence: TGTGCCAGCTCCACAGGCCTGGTTCCCTCCTACGAGCAGTACTTC. This translates into CASSTGLVPSYEQYF.

The chain joins TRBV11-2 to TRBJ2-3, with 8 positions matching TRBD1. The CDR3 sequence is 18 residues long. V shed 2 bases, J shed 1 base, and the junction held 11 bases outside the gene matches. Germline V lookup: CDR1 SGHAT, CDR2 FQNNGV. The DNA for the CDR3 is TGTGCCAGCAGCTTATCGACCGGGACAGGCAGACGCACAGATACGCAGTATTTT. The encoded protein is CASSLSTGTGRRTDTQYF. Filled out from reference TRBV11-2 and TRBJ2-3, the complete variable domain reads EAGVAQSPRYKIIEKRQSVAFWCNPISGHATLYWYQQILGQGPKLLIQFQNNGVVDDSQLPKDRFSAERLKGVDSTLKIQPAKLEDSAVYLCASSLSTGTGRRTDTQYFGPGTRLTVL.

The rearrangement links TRBV27 to TRBJ2-2, with TRBD1 matching 8 bases. The CDR3 runs 16 residues. Germline V lookup: CDR1 MNHEY, CDR2 SMNVEV (reference sequence). Trimming at V came to 3 bases and at J to 7 bases, leaving 10 bases not matched to a gene. DNA of the CDR3: TGTGCCAGCAGTTTGGGGTCAGGGGGCATTGGCGGGGAGCTGTTTTTT. It codes for CASSLGSGGIGGELFF.

The chain carries TRBV7-2 and TRBJ2-7, with 8 positions matching TRBD1. From germline, CDR1 is SGHTA and CDR2 FQGNSA. The CDR3 contains 15 residues. The V gene end was trimmed by 5 bases and the J gene end by 3 bases; junction bases not matched to a gene: 9. The CDR3 protein is CASSEEGGQVYEQYF. DNA of the CDR3: TGTGCCAGCAGCGAAGAGGGGGGACAGGTCTACGAGCAGTACTTC.

The chain carries TRBV28 and TRBJ1-5; D possibly corresponds to TRBD1 (6 bases). From germline, CDR1 is MDHEN and CDR2 SYDVKM. CDR3 length: 15 residues. The ends were cut back, 3 bases at V and 0 bases at J, with 9 bases in the middle. DNA of the CDR3: TGTGCCAGCAGTTTTGACAGGTATAGCAATCAGCCCCAGCATTTT. It is translated as CASSFDRYSNQPQHF.

Comment on this clone: Other DNA sequences within the sample encode an identical CDR3. The chain combines TRBV2 with TRBJ2-7; 8 bases are a match to TRBD1. This CDR3 has 13 residues. Germline CDR1 SNHLY, CDR2 FYNNEI. Trimming removed 6 bases from V and 2 bases from J; junction bases left unmatched: 3. CDR3 coding DNA: TGTGCCAGCAGCGGACAGGGTACCTACGAGCAGTACTTC. Its protein is CASSGQGTYEQYF.